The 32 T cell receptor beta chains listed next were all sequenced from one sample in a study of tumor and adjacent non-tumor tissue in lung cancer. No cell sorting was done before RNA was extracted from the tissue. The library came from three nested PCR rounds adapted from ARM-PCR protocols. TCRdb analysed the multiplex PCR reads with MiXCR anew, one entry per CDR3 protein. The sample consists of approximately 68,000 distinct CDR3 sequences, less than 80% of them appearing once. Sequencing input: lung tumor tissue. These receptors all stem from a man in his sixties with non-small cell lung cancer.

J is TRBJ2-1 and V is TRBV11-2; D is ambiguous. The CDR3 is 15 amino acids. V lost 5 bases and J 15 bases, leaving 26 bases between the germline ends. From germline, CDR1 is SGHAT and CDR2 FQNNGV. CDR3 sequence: CASSLPAAGLNELFF. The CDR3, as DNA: TGTGCCAGCAGCCTGCCCGCTGCTGGGTTAAATGAACTGTTCTTC.

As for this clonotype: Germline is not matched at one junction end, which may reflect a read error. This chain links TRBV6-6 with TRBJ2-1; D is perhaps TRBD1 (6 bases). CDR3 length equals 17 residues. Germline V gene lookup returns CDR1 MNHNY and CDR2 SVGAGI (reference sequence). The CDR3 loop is CASSTPYDRRNCNEQFF. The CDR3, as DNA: TGTGCTAGCAGTACTCCCTATGACAGGAGAAACTGCAATGAGCAGTTCTTC.

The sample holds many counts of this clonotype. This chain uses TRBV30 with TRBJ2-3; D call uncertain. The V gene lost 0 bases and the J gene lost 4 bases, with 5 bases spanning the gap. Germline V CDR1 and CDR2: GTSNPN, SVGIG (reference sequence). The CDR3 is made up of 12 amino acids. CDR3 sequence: CAWSVGADTQYF. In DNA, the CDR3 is TGTGCCTGGAGTGTAGGTGCAGATACGCAGTATTTT.

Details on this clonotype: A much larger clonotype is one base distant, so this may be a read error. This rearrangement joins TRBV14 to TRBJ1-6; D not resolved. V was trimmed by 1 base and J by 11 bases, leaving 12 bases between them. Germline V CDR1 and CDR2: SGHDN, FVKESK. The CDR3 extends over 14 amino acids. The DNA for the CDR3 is TGTGCCAGCAGCCAAGTCCGGGGAGGTACACCCCTCCACTTT. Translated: CASSQVRGGTPLHF.

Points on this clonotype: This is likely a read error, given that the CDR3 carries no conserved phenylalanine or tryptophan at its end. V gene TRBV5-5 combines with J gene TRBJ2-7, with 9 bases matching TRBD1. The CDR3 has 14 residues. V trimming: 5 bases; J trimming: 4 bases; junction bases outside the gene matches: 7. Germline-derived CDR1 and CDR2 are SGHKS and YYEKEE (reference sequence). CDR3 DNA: TGTGCCAGCAGTTTAGAGACAGGGGGGTACGAGCAGTACCTC. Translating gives CASSLETGGYEQYL.

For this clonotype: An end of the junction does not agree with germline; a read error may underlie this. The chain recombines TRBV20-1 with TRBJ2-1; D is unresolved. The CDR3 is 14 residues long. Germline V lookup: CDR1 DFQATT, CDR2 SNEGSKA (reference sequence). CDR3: CSALTWTSYNEQFF. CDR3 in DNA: TGCAGTGCCCTGACCTGGACGTCCTACAATGAGCAATTCTTC.

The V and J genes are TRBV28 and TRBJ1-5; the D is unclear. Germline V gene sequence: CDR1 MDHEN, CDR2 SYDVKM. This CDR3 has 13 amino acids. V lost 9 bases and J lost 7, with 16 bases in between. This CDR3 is CASNQDPGQPQHF. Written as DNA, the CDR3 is TGTGCCAGTAACCAAGACCCCGGCCAGCCCCAGCATTTT.

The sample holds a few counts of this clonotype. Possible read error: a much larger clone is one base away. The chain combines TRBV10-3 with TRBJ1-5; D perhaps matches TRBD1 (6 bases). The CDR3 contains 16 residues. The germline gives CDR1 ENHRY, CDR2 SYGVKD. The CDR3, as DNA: TGTGCCATCAGTGAGTCCGGGGGGGGCGCTGACCAGCCCCAGAATTTT. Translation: CAISESGGGADQPQNF.

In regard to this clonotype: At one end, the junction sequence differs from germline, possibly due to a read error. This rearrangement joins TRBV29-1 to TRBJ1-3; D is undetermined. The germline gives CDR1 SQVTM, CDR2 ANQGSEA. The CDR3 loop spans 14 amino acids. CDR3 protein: CSTDRALHGNTIYF. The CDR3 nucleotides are TGCAGCACTGATCGGGCCCTTCATGGAAACACAATATATTTT.

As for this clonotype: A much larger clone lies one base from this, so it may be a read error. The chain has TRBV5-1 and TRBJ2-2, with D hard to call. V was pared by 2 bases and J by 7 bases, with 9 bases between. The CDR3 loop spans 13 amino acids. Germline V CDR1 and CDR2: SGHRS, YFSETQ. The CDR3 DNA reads TGCGCCAGCAGCTTCGAATTCGGCGGGGAGCTGTTTTTT. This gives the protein CASSFEFGGELFF.

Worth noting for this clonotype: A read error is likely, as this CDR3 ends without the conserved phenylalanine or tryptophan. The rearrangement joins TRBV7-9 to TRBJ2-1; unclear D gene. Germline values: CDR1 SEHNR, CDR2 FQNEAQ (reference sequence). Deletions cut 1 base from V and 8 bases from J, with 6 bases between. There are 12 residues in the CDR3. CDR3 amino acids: CASSLGSDEQFL. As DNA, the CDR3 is TGTGCCAGCAGCTTAGGCAGCGATGAGCAGTTCTTA.

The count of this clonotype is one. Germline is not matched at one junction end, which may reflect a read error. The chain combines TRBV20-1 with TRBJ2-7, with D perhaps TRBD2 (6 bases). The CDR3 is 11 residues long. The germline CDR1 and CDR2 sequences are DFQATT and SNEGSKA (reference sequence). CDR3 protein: CSARTSYEQYF. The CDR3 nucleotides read TGCAGTGCTAGGACTAGTTACGAGCAGTATTTC.

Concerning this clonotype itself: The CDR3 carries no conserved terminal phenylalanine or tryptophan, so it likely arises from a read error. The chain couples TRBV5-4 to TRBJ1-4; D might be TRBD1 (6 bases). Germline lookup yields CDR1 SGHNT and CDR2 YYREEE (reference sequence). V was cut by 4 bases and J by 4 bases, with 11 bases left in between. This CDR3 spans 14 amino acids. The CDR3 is CASSPQQGNEKLFS. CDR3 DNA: TGTGCCAGCAGCCCGCAACAGGGTAATGAAAAACTGTTTTCT.

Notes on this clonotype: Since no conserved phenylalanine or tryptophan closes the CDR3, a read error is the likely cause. For the CDR3, the DNA is TGCAATGCTAGAGATCGCGTAGGGTATAGCTACGAGCAGTACTAC. Translation: CNARDRVGYSYEQYY. The V call is TRBV20-1, the J call TRBJ2-7; unclear D gene. The CDR3 is made up of 15 amino acids. Germline-derived CDR1 and CDR2 are DFQATT and SNEGSKA (reference sequence).

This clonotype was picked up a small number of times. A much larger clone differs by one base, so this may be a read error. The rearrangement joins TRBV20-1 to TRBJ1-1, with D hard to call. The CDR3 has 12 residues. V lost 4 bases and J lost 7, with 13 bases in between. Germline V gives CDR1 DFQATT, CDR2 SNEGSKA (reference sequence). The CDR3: CSAMAVEDEAFF. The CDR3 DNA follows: TGCAGTGCTATGGCAGTGGAGGATGAAGCTTTCTTT.

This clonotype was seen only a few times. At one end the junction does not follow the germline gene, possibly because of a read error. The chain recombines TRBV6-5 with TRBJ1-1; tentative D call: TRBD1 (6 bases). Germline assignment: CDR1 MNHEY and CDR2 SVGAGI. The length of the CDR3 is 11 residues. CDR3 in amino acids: CASAGDTEALF. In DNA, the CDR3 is TGTGCCAGCGCGGGGGACACTGAAGCTCTCTTT.

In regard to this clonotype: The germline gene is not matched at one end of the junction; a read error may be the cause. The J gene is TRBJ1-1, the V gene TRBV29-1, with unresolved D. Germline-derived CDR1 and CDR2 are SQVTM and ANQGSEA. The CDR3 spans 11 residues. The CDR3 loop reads CSVDSNTEVFF. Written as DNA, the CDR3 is TGCAGTGTGGATTCGAACACTGAAGTTTTCTTT. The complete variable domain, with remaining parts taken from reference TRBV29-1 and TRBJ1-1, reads SAVISQKPSRDICQRGTSLTIQCQVDSQVTMMFWYRQQPGQSLTLIATANQGSEATYESGFVIDKFPISRPNLTFSTLTVSNMSPEDSSIYLCSVDSNTEVFFGQGTRLTVV.

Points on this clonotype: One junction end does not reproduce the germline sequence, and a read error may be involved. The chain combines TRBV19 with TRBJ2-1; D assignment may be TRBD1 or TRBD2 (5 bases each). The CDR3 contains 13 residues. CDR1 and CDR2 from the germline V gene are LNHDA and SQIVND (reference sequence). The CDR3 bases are TGTGTCAGTAGTATAACCGGGGCGAATGAGCAGTTCTTC. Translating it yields CVSSITGANEQFF.

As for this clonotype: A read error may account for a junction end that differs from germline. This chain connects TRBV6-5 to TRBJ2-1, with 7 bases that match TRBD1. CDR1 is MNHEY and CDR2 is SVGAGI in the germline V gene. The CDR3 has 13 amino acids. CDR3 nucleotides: TGTACCAGGGCAGTTAAGGGGGCTAATGAGCAATTCTTC. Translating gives CTRAVKGANEQFF.

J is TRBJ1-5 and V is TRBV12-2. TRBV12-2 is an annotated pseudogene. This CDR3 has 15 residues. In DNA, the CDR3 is TGTGCAAGTCGCTTAGCCCGTTTTGGCACTAAGCCCCAGCATTTT. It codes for CASRLARFGTKPQHF.

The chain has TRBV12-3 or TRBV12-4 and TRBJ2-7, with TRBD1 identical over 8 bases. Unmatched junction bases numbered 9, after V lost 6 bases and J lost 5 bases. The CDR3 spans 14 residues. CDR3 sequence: CASSLGQGAHEQYF. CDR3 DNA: TGTGCCAGCAGCCTCGGACAGGGTGCCCACGAGCAGTACTTC.

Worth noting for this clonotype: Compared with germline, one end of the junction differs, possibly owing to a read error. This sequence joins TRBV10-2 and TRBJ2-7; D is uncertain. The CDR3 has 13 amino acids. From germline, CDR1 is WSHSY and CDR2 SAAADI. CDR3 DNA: TGCGCCGGCAGTGGTGGCAGTTGCAACGAGCAGTACTTC. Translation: CAGSGGSCNEQYF.

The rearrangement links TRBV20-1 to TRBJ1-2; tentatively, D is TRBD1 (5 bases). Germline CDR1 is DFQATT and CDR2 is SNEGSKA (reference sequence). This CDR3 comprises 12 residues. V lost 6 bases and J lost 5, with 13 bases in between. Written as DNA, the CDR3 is TGCAGTGCCTATAGCGGGGGTTATGGCTACACCTTC. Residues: CSAYSGGYGYTF.

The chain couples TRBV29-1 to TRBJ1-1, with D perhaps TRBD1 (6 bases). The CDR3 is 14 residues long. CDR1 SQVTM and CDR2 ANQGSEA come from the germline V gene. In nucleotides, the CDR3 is TGCAGTGGTGTGGAAGGGGGGCGGGGCACTGAAGCTTTCTTT. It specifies CSGVEGGRGTEAFF.

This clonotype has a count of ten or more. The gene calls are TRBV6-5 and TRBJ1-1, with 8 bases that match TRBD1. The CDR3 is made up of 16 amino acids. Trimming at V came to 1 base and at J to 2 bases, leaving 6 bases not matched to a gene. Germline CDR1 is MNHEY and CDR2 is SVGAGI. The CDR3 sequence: CASSYLDRGRNTEAFF. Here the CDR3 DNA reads TGTGCCAGCAGTTACTTAGACAGGGGTCGAAACACTGAAGCTTTCTTT.

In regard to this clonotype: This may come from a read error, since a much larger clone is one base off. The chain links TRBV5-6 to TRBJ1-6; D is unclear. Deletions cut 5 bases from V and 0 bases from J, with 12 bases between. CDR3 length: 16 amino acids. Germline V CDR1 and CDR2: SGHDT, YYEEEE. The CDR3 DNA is TGTGCCAGCAGACCCGGAGTCTGCTCCTATAATTCACCCCTCCACTTT. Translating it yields CASRPGVCSYNSPLHF.

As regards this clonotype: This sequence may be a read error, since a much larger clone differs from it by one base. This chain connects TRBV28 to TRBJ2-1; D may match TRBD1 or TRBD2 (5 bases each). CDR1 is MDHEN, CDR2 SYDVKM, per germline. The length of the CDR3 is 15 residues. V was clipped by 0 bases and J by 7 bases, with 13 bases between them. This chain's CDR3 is CASSLWGDGRNEQFF. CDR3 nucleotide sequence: TGTGCCAGCAGTTTATGGGGGGATGGTAGGAATGAGCAGTTCTTC.

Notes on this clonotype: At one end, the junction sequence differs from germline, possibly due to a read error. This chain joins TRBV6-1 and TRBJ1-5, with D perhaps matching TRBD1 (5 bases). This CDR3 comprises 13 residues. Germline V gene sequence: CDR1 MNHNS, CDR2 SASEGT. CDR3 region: CASSHRWDQLQHF. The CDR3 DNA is TGTGCCAGCAGCCACAGGTGGGATCAGCTCCAGCATTTT.

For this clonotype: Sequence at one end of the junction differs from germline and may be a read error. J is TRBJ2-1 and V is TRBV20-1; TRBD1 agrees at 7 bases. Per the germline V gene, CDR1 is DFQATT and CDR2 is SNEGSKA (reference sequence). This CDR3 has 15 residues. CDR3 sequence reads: CSARDRDSGYNEQFF. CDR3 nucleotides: TGCAGTGCTAGGGACCGGGACAGTGGCTACAATGAACAGTTCTTC.

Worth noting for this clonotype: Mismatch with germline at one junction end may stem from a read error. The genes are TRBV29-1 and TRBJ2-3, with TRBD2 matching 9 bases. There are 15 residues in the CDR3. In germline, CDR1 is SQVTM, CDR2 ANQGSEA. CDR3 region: CNVVPLAGRIDTQYF. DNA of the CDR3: TGCAACGTTGTCCCCCTAGCGGGGAGGATAGATACGCAGTATTTT.

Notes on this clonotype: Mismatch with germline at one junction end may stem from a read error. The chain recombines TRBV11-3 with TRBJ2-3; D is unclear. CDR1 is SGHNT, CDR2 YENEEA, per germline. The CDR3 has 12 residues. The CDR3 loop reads CASSFHNDTLYF. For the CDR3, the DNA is TGTGCCAGCAGCTTTCACAATGATACGCTGTATTTT.

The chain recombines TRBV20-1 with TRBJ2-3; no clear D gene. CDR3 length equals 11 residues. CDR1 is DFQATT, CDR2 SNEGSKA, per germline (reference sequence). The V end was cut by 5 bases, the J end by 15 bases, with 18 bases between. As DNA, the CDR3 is TGCAGTGCTCTTACCACAGATAGGCAATATTTT. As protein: CSALTTDRQYF.